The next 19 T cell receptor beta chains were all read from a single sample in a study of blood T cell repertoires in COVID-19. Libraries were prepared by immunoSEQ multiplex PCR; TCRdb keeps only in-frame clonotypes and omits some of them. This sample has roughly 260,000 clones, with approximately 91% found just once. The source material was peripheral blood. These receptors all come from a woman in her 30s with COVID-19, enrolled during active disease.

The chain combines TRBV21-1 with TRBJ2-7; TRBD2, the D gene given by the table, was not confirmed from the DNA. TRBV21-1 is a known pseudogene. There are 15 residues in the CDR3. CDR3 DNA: TGTGCCAGCAGCAAAGTGGCGCGGGAGCGCTACGAGCAGTACTTC. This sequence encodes CASSKVARERYEQYF.

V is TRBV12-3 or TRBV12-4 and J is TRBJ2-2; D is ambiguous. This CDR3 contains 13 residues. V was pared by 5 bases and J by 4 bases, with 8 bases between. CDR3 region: CASSPTLTGELFF. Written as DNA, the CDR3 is TGTGCCAGCAGTCCTACGCTCACCGGGGAGCTGTTTTTT.

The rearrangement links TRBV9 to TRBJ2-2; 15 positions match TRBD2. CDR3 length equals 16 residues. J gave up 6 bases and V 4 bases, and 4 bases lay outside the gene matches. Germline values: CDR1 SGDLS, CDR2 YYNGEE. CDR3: CASSPRTSGRAGELFF. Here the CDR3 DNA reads TGTGCCAGCAGCCCCCGGACTAGCGGGAGGGCCGGGGAGCTGTTTTTT.

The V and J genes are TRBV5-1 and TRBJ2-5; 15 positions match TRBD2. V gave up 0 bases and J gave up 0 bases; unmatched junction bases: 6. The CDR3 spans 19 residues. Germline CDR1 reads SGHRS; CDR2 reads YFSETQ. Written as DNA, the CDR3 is TGCGCCAGCAGCTTGGCTGGGACTAGCGGGAGGACCCACCAAGAGACCCAGTACTTC. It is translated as CASSLAGTSGRTHQETQYF.

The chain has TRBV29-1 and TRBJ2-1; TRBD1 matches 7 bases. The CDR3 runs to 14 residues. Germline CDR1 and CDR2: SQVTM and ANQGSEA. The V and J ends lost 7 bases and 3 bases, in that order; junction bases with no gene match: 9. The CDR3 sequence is CSGLQGVNYNEQFF. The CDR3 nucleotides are TGCAGCGGACTCCAGGGGGTCAACTACAATGAGCAGTTCTTC.

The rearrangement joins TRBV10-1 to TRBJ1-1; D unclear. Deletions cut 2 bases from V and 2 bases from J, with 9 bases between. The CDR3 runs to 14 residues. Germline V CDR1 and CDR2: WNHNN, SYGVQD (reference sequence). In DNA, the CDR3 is TGCGCCAGCAGTGAGCGGAGGGATAACACTGAAGCTTTCTTT. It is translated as CASSERRDNTEAFF.

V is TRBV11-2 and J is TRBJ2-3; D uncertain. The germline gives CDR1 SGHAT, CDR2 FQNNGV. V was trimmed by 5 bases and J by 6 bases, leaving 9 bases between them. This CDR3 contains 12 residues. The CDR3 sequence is CASSLLRDTQYF. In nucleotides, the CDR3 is TGTGCCAGCAGCCTCCTGAGGGATACGCAGTATTTT.

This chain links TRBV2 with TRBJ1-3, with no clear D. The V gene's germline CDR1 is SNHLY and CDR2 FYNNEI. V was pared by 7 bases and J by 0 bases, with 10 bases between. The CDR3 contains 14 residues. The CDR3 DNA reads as TGTGCCAGCACCGGAGGGTTCTCTGGAAACACCATATATTTT. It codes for CASTGGFSGNTIYF.

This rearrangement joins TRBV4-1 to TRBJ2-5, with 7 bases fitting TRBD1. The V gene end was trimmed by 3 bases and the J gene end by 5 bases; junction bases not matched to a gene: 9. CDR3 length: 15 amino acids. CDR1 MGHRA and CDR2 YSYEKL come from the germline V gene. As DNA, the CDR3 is TGCGCCAGCAGCCACCTCCTAGGGACAGACGAGACCCAGTACTTC. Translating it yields CASSHLLGTDETQYF.

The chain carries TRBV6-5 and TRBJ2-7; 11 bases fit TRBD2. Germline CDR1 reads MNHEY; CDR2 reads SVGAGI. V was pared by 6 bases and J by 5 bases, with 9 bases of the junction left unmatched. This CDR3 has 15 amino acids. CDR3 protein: CASRPGTSGTNEQYF. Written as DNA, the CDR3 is TGTGCCAGCAGACCCGGGACTAGCGGAACGAACGAGCAGTACTTC.

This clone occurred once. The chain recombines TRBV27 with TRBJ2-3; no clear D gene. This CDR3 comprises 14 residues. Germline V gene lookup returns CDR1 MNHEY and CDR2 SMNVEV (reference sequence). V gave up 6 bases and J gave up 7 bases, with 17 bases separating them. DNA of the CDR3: TGTGCCAGCAGCCAAACGACTTTCTCCTATACGCAGTATTTT. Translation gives CASSQTTFSYTQYF.

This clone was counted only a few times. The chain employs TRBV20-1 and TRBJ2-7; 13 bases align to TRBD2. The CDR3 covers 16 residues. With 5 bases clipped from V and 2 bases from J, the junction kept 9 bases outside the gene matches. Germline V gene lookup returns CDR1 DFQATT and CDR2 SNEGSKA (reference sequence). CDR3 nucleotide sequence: TGCAGTGCTGGTGACGGACTAGCGGGAGACGCCTACGAGCAGTACTTC. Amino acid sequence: CSAGDGLAGDAYEQYF.

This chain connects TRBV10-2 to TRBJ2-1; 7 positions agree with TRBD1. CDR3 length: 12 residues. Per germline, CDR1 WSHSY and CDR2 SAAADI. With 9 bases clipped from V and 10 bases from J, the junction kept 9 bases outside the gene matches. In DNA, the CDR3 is TGCGCCAGTCGTGAGGGGGCCAGGGAGCAGTTCTTC. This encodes CASREGAREQFF.

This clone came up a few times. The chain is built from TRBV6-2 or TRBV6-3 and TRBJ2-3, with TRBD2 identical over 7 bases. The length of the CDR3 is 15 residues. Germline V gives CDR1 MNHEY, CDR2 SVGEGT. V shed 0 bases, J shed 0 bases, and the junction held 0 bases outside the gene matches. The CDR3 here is CASSYSSGSTDTQYF. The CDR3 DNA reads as TGTGCCAGCAGTTACTCTAGCGGGAGCACAGATACGCAGTATTTT.

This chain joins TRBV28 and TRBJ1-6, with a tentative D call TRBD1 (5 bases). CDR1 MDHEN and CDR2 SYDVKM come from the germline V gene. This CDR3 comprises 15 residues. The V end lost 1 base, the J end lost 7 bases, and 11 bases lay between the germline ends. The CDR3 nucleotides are TGTGCCAGCAGTTTATTCAGGGTCCACAATTCACCCCTCCACTTT. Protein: CASSLFRVHNSPLHF.

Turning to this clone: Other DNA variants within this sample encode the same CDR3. CDR3 sequence: CASSSGLIYEQYF. The CDR3 DNA is TGTGCCAGCAGTTCGGGACTCATCTACGAGCAGTACTTC. V is TRBV6-2 or TRBV6-3 and J is TRBJ2-7, with D perhaps TRBD2 (6 bases). V was clipped by 4 bases and J by 3 bases, with 10 bases between them. Germline values: CDR1 MNHEY, CDR2 SVGEGT. This CDR3 region has 13 residues.

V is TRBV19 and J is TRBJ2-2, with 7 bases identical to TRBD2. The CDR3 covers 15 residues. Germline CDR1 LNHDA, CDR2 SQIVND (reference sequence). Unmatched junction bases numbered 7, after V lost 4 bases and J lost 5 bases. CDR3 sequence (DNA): TGTGCCAGTAGTAGCGGGAGCGCGGGTACCGGGGAGCTGTTTTTT. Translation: CASSSGSAGTGELFF.

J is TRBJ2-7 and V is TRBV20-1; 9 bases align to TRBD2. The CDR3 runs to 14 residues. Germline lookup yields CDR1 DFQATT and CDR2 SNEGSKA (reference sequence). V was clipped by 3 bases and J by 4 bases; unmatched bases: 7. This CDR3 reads CSASRGSGSYEQYF. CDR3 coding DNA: TGCAGTGCTAGTCGGGGTAGCGGGAGTTACGAGCAGTACTTC.

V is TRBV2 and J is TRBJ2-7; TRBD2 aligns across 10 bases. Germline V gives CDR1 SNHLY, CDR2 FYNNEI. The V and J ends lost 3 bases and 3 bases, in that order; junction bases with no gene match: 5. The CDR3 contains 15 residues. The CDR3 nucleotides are TGTGCCAGCAGTGAGAGGCTAGCGGGAGTCTACGAGCAGTACTTC. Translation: CASSERLAGVYEQYF.